A single TCR beta chain is shown here with its context. Its antigen specificity is not known. The input lacks base qualities; no much larger clone sits a single base away. The data originate from a study of HIV-infected children after antiretroviral therapy interruption (dated by TCRdb to between 2019 and 2020). With respect to the entire study: Eight children were included: four on planned treatment interruption and four on continuous treatment, all with CD4+ count above 500 and viral load below 50 copies/ml. Exposure to EBV and CMV had been recorded for most participating children. For the continuous-treatment arm, samples from the corresponding weeks 0, 48 and 150 were analyzed. Alongside thymic output measurements, TCR repertoires of children on planned treatment interruption were compared with TCR repertoires of children on continuous antiretroviral treatment. Median age was roughly 9.9 years in the interruption group and approximately 8 years in the continuous treatment group. Interruption-arm samples came from week 0, week 12, end of interruption (week 24 or 48), and about 3 years after study end.

The library was made by 3' RACE. TCR libraries were constructed from RNA with a 3' RACE protocol that used unique molecular identifiers to correct for PCR amplification bias. As many as 12 amplicon libraries were pooled and then sequenced on an Illumina MiSeq using v2 2x250 paired-end chemistry. The authors' analysis ran thus. Reads were processed with Decombinator to assign V and J genes and CDR3, with barcode-based error and PCR bias correction. Repertoires were subsampled to equal depth before Gini coefficient calculation using the R ineq package. CDR3 similarity was assessed with GLIPH, Hamming distance and a shared triplet metric. TCRdb reprocessed the public reads (quality trimming at Q25 with fastp, clone calling with MiXCR) and kept in-frame beta chains. Rows with one shared CDR3 protein collapse into an entry with the most common genes and DNA. TCRdb's processing, not the authors', yielded these V and J calls. The sample has about 89,000 distinct CDR3 sequences on record, approximately 6.9% of them singletons. About 1.1% of the sample comes from the top ten.

General conclusions and limits of the study: The small number of patients is a limitation, and caution is needed when interpreting the data. In naive CD4+ repertoires of PTI patients, reduced CDR3 sharing between time points was observed after interruption began, whereas many sequences were found to be shared between end of interruption and 3 years later. The naive CD4+ Gini coefficient rose by the end of treatment interruption, suggesting clonal expansion, and returned to baseline by 3 years. Minor non-naive CD45RA+ populations such as EMRA or stem memory cells might have been included among the sorted CD45RA+ naive cells.

The CDR3 has 15 amino acids, counting the end cysteine and phenylalanine. Only the CDR3 DNA is retained, 45 bases long and in frame from the first base. CDR1 and CDR2 are drawn from the germline V gene: SGDLS, YYNGEE. V is cut by 0 bases and J by 4 bases, and the space between the germline ends is 13 bases. According to the study, the label for this sample's treatment or condition signals: PENTA 11 planned treatment interruption arm or continuous ART arm. The participants, all children from the United Kingdom aged 2 to 15 years, had been on at least three-drug ART for a minimum of 24 weeks. Cryopreserved PBMCs containing at least 5 million viable cells were needed, and several candidate patients were excluded because their viable PBMC yield was low. Using a FACSAria III cell sorter, naive CD4+ CD45RA+ CD45RO- T cells were FACS-sorted out of thawed PBMCs. After sorting, the cells were fixed and RNA was extracted first with the RNeasy FFPE kit and then with the RNeasy Micro kit.

The TCR originated in a pool of human donors with HIV. The chain uses TRBV9 and TRBJ1-2; the D gene cannot be named for sure. The starting material was CD45RA+ CD4+ T cells from PBMCs, pooled from several time points, obtained from a donor given antiretroviral therapy, either interrupted or continuous. This specimen's cell subset or site label, per the study, means: naive CD4+ CD45RA+ CD45RO- T cells. CDR3 protein: CASSVVRPRGYGYTF. The DNA sequence follows: TGTGCCAGCAGCGTAGTACGACCTCGGGGCTATGGCTACACCTTC. Where the CDR3 stops, the reference TRBV9 and TRBJ1-2 genes take over; the full variable domain is DSGVTQTPKHLITATGQRVTLRCSPRSGDLSVYWYQQSLDQGLQFLIQYYNGEERAKGNILERFSAQQFPDLHSELNLSSLELGDSALYFCASSVVRPRGYGYTFGSGTRLTVV.